What follows is one T cell receptor (beta chain) and its context. The repertoire was sequenced with immunoSEQ multiplex PCR; TCRdb's copy has only in-frame clones and lacks some. The sample comprises about 95,000 clones, about 89% of which are singletons, and around 3.4% rests with the top ten. The ends lost 3 bases at V and 1 base at J; junction bases unmatched: 0. The CDR3 is 15 residues long. The germline V gene encodes CDR1 MNHNS and CDR2 SASEGT. The data stem from a study of blood T cell repertoires in COVID-19. For the study at large: Nucleic acid was either cDNA or gDNA, and it came from T cells, B-cell-depleted T cells, or PBMCs.

Material for sequencing was peripheral blood. This clonotype originated in a woman in her 70s with acute or convalescent COVID-19. This chain joins TRBV6-1 and TRBJ2-1, with 10 bases identical to TRBD1. This CDR3 reads CASSEDRGSYNEQFF. CDR3 in DNA: TGTGCCAGCAGTGAGGACAGGGGGTCCTACAATGAGCAGTTCTTC.